These 30 T cell receptor beta chains were all obtained from the same sample, sequenced in a study of T cells in Graves' hyperthyroidism and ophthalmopathy (dated by TCRdb to the late 2010s). The method was multiplex PCR. TCRdb names Illumina HiSeq 2000 as the instrument used. TCR beta CDR3 regions were amplified from RNA transcripts. A first-round RT-PCR of the TCR CDR3 used the HTBI primer set with the Qiagen OneStep RT-PCR kit. TCRdb's own reprocessing of the public reads used fastp at Q25 and MiXCR and kept productive beta chains. Identical CDR3 protein sequences are pooled into one entry, listed with their most common genes and DNA. For this sample there are about 250,000 distinct CDR3 sequences; approximately 20% appear just once. Over 55% of the sample goes to the ten largest clones. Material: blood. The receptor source for this set is a man aged 25 to 40 with Graves' ophthalmopathy.

This chain joins TRBV12-3 or TRBV12-4 and TRBJ1-5, with D perhaps matching TRBD1 (6 bases). CDR3 length: 14 amino acids. V lost 5 bases, J lost 5 bases, and 13 bases lay in between. The CDR3 coding sequence is TGTGCCAGCAGTCTCGACAGGATCTATCAGCCCCAGCATTTT. Protein product: CASSLDRIYQPQHF.

Note on this clonotype: A much larger clonotype is one base distant, so this may be a read error. This chain joins TRBV28 and TRBJ2-7, with a tentative D call TRBD1 (6 bases). The germline V gene has CDR1 MDHEN and CDR2 SYDVKM. The CDR3 spans 14 residues. V dropped 7 bases and J dropped 2 bases, with 15 bases sitting between them. The CDR3 is CASNPWGPTYEQYF. DNA of the CDR3: TGTGCCAGCAACCCCTGGGGGCCGACCTACGAGCAGTACTTC.

V gene TRBV12-5 combines with J gene TRBJ2-5, with a tentative D call TRBD2 (6 bases). The V end was cut by 6 bases, the J end by 4 bases, with 12 bases between. CDR1 and CDR2 from the germline V gene are LGHNT and FRNRAP. The CDR3 sequence is 13 residues long. The CDR3 sequence: CASGRLGGETQYF. CDR3 sequence (DNA): TGTGCTAGTGGGAGACTAGGAGGAGAGACCCAGTACTTC.

This clonotype was seen only a few times. This chain joins TRBV27 and TRBJ2-7; tentatively, D is TRBD2 (6 bases). Germline V CDR1 and CDR2: MNHEY, SMNVEV (reference sequence). The CDR3 extends over 15 amino acids. Trimming took 6 bases from V and 6 from J, leaving 21 bases between them. CDR3 loop: CASSPGVGNLGEQYF. In nucleotides, the CDR3 is TGTGCCAGCAGCCCGGGGGTGGGTAACCTGGGCGAGCAGTACTTC.

This clonotype was recorded at least ten times. The chain couples TRBV7-6 to TRBJ1-1, with D tentatively TRBD1 (5 bases). V was shortened by 0 bases and J by 0 bases, with 8 bases between the two germline ends. The CDR3 is 15 residues long. Germline-derived CDR1 and CDR2 are SGHVS and FNYEAQ. CDR3 region: CASSLARGVNTEAFF. CDR3 sequence (DNA): TGTGCCAGCAGCTTAGCGCGGGGGGTGAACACTGAAGCTTTCTTT. The variable domain in full, completed from reference TRBV7-6 and TRBJ1-1, reads GAGVSQSPRYKVTKRGQDVALRCDPISGHVSLYWYRQALGQGPEFLTYFNYEAQQDKSGLPNDRFSAERPEGSISTLTIQRTEQRDSAMYRCASSLARGVNTEAFFGQGTRLTVV.

This clonotype showed up many times. The chain uses TRBV5-1 and TRBJ2-7; the D is unclear. CDR3 length: 15 amino acids. V shed 1 base and J shed 3 bases, with 14 bases lying between them. Per the germline V gene, CDR1 is SGHRS and CDR2 is YFSETQ. Here the CDR3 reads CASSLSAGGGYEQYF. In nucleotides, the CDR3 is TGCGCCAGCAGCTTGTCGGCAGGCGGCGGCTACGAGCAGTACTTC. Supplemented by reference TRBV5-1 and TRBJ2-7, the full variable domain reads KAGVTQTPRYLIKTRGQQVTLSCSPISGHRSVSWYQQTPGQGLQFLFEYFSETQRNKGNFPGRFSGRQFSNSRSEMNVSTLELGDSALYLCASSLSAGGGYEQYFGPGTRLTVT.

This clonotype was recorded a few times. The chain links TRBV12-3 or TRBV12-4 to TRBJ2-7; either TRBD1 or TRBD2 may supply D (5 bases each). V gave up 3 bases and J gave up 2 bases, with 11 bases separating them. The CDR3 totals 14 residues. DNA of the CDR3: TGTGCCAGCAGTTTCACGGGACCCGCCTACGAGCAGTACTTC. Residues: CASSFTGPAYEQYF.

The chain recombines TRBV20-1 with TRBJ1-2; D not certain. This CDR3 region has 12 residues. The V end lost 6 bases, the J end lost 2 bases, and 10 bases lay between the germline ends. Germline V gene lookup returns CDR1 DFQATT and CDR2 SNEGSKA (reference sequence). CDR3 in DNA: TGCAGTGCCCTCAGCCAAAACTATGGCTACACCTTC. Protein product: CSALSQNYGYTF.

The rearrangement joins TRBV5-1 to TRBJ2-5; 9 bases agree with TRBD2. Germline V gene data show CDR1 as SGHRS and CDR2 as YFSETQ. This CDR3 is built from 17 residues. V was clipped by 0 bases and J by 1 base; unmatched bases: 7. This CDR3 reads CASSLALAGALQETQYF. The CDR3 nucleotides read TGCGCCAGCAGCTTGGCCTTAGCGGGAGCCCTCCAAGAGACCCAGTACTTC.

This clonotype was detected a few times. The V call is TRBV9, the J call TRBJ2-1, with D perhaps TRBD1 (6 bases). The V gene's germline CDR1 is SGDLS and CDR2 YYNGEE. This CDR3 is built from 13 residues. V lost 1 base and J lost 6, with 8 bases in between. The DNA for the CDR3 is TGTGCCAGCAGCGTATGGGGGCCCAATGAGCAGTTCTTC. Protein: CASSVWGPNEQFF.

This chain joins TRBV19 and TRBJ2-7; D is perhaps TRBD2 (7 bases). The germline V gene encodes CDR1 LNHDA and CDR2 SQIVND (reference sequence). This CDR3 has 16 residues. Trimming stripped 6 bases from V and 5 bases from J, with 23 bases between. CDR3 residues: CASSIGGGRKANEQYF. For the CDR3, the DNA is TGTGCCAGTAGCATTGGGGGGGGCCGAAAGGCGAACGAGCAGTACTTC. Based on the CDR3 plus reference TRBV19 and TRBJ2-7, the full variable domain is DGGITQSPKYLFRKEGQNVTLSCEQNLNHDAMYWYRQDPGQGLRLIYYSQIVNDFQKGDIAEGYSVSREKKESFPLTVTSAQKNPTAFYLCASSIGGGRKANEQYFGPGTRLTVT.

This clonotype was counted ten times or more. The chain combines TRBV2 with TRBJ2-1; 7 bases align to TRBD2. Germline V gives CDR1 SNHLY, CDR2 FYNNEI. The CDR3 has 14 amino acids. V dropped 4 bases and J dropped 7; count of bases not matched to a gene: 7. CDR3 sequence: CASSASGIGNEQFF. The CDR3 coding sequence is TGTGCCAGCAGTGCCAGCGGGATTGGGAATGAGCAGTTCTTC.

This clonotype was seen at least ten times. The chain joins TRBV30 to TRBJ1-2; D unclear. Germline V gene sequence: CDR1 GTSNPN, CDR2 SVGIG (reference sequence). The CDR3 sequence is 13 residues long. Trimming took off 1 base at V and 0 bases at J, with 6 bases between the two ends. Here the CDR3 reads CAWSGQSNYGYTF. DNA of the CDR3: TGTGCCTGGAGTGGCCAATCTAACTATGGCTACACCTTC. Full variable domain (remainder filled in from reference TRBV30 and TRBJ1-2): SQTIHQWPATLVQPVGSPLSLECTVEGTSNPNLYWYRQAAGRGLQLLFYSVGIGQISSEVPQNLSASRPQDRQFILSSKKLLLSDSGFYLCAWSGQSNYGYTFGSGTRLTVV.

This clonotype appeared many times. The rearrangement uses TRBV5-1 and TRBJ2-1; possible D gene TRBD1, 7 bases. CDR1 is SGHRS, CDR2 YFSETQ, per germline. The V gene lost 0 bases and the J gene lost 6 bases, with 19 bases spanning the gap. This CDR3 has 17 amino acids. CDR3 region: CASSLGQGGVRSNEQFF. The CDR3 nucleotides are TGCGCCAGCAGCTTGGGGCAGGGGGGTGTGAGGAGCAATGAGCAGTTCTTC.

The V call is TRBV12-3 or TRBV12-4, the J call TRBJ2-1; 9 positions match TRBD1. This CDR3 has 21 residues. Trimming took 7 bases from V and 0 from J; bases not matched to a gene: 22. For the CDR3, the DNA is TGTGCCAGCATTCCCATTCCGGGACAGGGATTTGCGGTCAGCTCCTACAATGAGCAGTTCTTC. Encoded protein: CASIPIPGQGFAVSSYNEQFF.

This clonotype showed up many times. The CDR3 sequence is CASSLSWDTEAFF. The CDR3 DNA sequence: TGTGCCAGCAGTTTATCGTGGGATACTGAAGCTTTCTTT. V gene TRBV27 combines with J gene TRBJ1-1, with D unclear. The CDR3 spans 13 residues. The germline V gene has CDR1 MNHEY and CDR2 SMNVEV (reference sequence). Deletions cut 0 bases from V and 5 bases from J, with 7 bases between.

There are a few counts of this clonotype. The V call is TRBV5-8, the J call TRBJ2-7, with D perhaps TRBD1 or TRBD2 (7 bases each). With 5 bases removed from V and 6 bases from J, the gap between germline ends came to 18 bases. Germline V gene lookup returns CDR1 SGHTS and CDR2 YDEGEE. The CDR3 runs to 14 residues. The CDR3 region has the DNA TGTGCCAGCAGGGGAGGGACAGTATTCCTCGAGCAGTACTTC. Translation gives CASRGGTVFLEQYF.

J is TRBJ2-7 and V is TRBV30, with D possibly matching TRBD1 (6 bases). In germline, CDR1 is GTSNPN, CDR2 SVGIG (reference sequence). The CDR3 extends over 12 amino acids. Trimming removed 2 bases from V and 5 bases from J, with 10 bases in between. The CDR3 DNA is TGTGCCTGGAGTAGGACAGACGACGAGCAGTACTTC. It specifies CAWSRTDDEQYF.

This clonotype showed up just a few times. V usage is TRBV20-1 and J usage is TRBJ1-2, with D possibly being TRBD1 (5 bases). CDR1 and CDR2 (germline): DFQATT, SNEGSKA (reference sequence). Trimming removed 2 bases at V and 8 bases at J, with 15 bases between. The CDR3 length is 13 residues. The CDR3 is CSARYASSGGYTF. The CDR3 coding sequence is TGCAGTGCTAGATACGCCAGCTCAGGGGGCTACACCTTC.

V gene TRBV6-1 combines with J gene TRBJ2-6, with 8 bases aligning to TRBD1. Germline trimming cut 0 bases from V and 4 bases from J; bases unmatched to any gene: 11. This CDR3 region has 19 residues. Looked up from germline, CDR1 is MNHNS and CDR2 is SASEGT. CDR3: CASSEARARGQVGANVLTF. The CDR3 DNA sequence: TGTGCCAGCAGTGAAGCGCGGGCCAGGGGGCAGGTGGGGGCCAACGTCCTGACTTTC.

This chain links TRBV4-1 with TRBJ2-2; no definite D call. Germline lookup yields CDR1 MGHRA and CDR2 YSYEKL. The V and J ends lost 4 bases and 3 bases respectively, with 9 bases between them. CDR3 length: 14 amino acids. CDR3 in DNA: TGCGCCAGCAGCCGCGCGACGGACACCGGGGAGCTGTTTTTT. It is translated as CASSRATDTGELFF.

This clonotype came up a few times. The rearrangement uses TRBV19 and TRBJ1-6; D remains ambiguous. The V end was cut by 8 bases, the J end by 4 bases, with 12 bases between. The CDR3 is 14 amino acids. The V gene's germline CDR1 is LNHDA and CDR2 SQIVND (reference sequence). CDR3 loop: CASSPGIYNSPLHF. CDR3 nucleotide sequence: TGTGCCAGTTCACCGGGCATTTATAATTCACCCCTCCACTTT.

This clonotype appeared a few times. The chain recombines TRBV5-1 with TRBJ2-3; TRBD1 matches 10 bases. V lost 0 bases and J lost 2; bases outside the gene matches: 3. This CDR3 contains 16 residues. The germline V gene has CDR1 SGHRS and CDR2 YFSETQ. The CDR3 protein is CASSLGTGGDTDTQYF. The CDR3 DNA is TGCGCCAGCAGCTTGGGGACAGGGGGAGACACAGATACGCAGTATTTT.

The CDR3, as DNA: TGTGCCAGCAGCTTGTTGAGAGACACCAGCTACGAGCAGTACTTC. Translated: CASSLLRDTSYEQYF. The chain uses TRBV5-6 and TRBJ2-7; D not resolved. This CDR3 has 15 amino acids. Germline CDR1 reads SGHDT; CDR2 reads YYEEEE. V was cut by 1 base and J by 3 bases, with 14 bases left in between.

This clonotype was found many times. The chain combines TRBV11-2 with TRBJ2-7; D may be TRBD2 (6 bases). This CDR3 is 15 amino acids long. V gave up 6 bases and J gave up 0 bases, with 15 bases separating them. Germline CDR1 reads SGHAT; CDR2 reads FQNNGV. The CDR3 DNA follows: TGTGCCAGCAGTCGTAATAGCGGTCTCTCCTACGAGCAGTACTTC. It codes for CASSRNSGLSYEQYF.

The gene calls are TRBV11-3 and TRBJ2-5; a weak D match, TRBD1 (5 bases). From germline, CDR1 is SGHNT and CDR2 YENEEA. Deletions cut 1 base from V and 4 bases from J, with 13 bases between. There are 15 residues in the CDR3. CDR3 in amino acids: CASSLGTRDGETQYF. The CDR3, as DNA: TGTGCCAGCAGCTTAGGGACAAGGGATGGAGAGACCCAGTACTTC. The whole variable domain, filled in from reference TRBV11-3 and TRBJ2-5, reads EAGVVQSPRYKIIEKKQPVAFWCNPISGHNTLYWYLQNLGQGPELLIRYENEEAVDDSQLPKDRFSAERLKGVDSTLKIQPAELGDSAVYLCASSLGTRDGETQYFGPGTRLLVL.

In its sample, this clonotype was seen a few times. This chain joins TRBV20-1 and TRBJ2-7; D remains unclear. Germline V gene lookup returns CDR1 DFQATT and CDR2 SNEGSKA (reference sequence). The CDR3 runs 14 residues. Between the trimmed V and J ends, which lost 0 bases and 2 bases, there was a span of 11 bases. The CDR3 sequence: CSARDLGPTYEQYF. The CDR3 DNA follows: TGCAGTGCTAGAGACCTCGGGCCCACCTACGAGCAGTACTTC.

The chain uses TRBV9 and TRBJ2-2; a weak D match, TRBD1 (6 bases). V shed 3 bases and J shed 0 bases, with 21 bases lying between them. Germline CDR1 reads SGDLS; CDR2 reads YYNGEE. This CDR3 has 19 amino acids. The CDR3 DNA reads as TGTGCCAGCAGCGCGGACAGAGGGGGAGCGCTCCCGAACACCGGGGAGCTGTTTTTT. Protein: CASSADRGGALPNTGELFF. Supplemented by reference TRBV9 and TRBJ2-2, the full variable domain reads DSGVTQTPKHLITATGQRVTLRCSPRSGDLSVYWYQQSLDQGLQFLIQYYNGEERAKGNILERFSAQQFPDLHSELNLSSLELGDSALYFCASSADRGGALPNTGELFFGEGSRLTVL.

The V gene is TRBV19, the J gene TRBJ1-2; D gene unclear. Germline V gene lookup returns CDR1 LNHDA and CDR2 SQIVND (reference sequence). V dropped 4 bases and J dropped 3 bases, with 9 bases sitting between them. CDR3 size: 13 residues. CDR3 sequence: CASSTRAYYGYTF. For the CDR3, the DNA is TGTGCCAGTAGTACAAGGGCTTACTATGGCTACACCTTC.

This clonotype was detected a few times. The V and J genes are TRBV10-1 and TRBJ2-3, with a weak D call TRBD2 (7 bases). Germline CDR1 reads WNHNN; CDR2 reads SYGVQD (reference sequence). The CDR3 is 16 amino acids. The V end lost 3 bases, the J end lost 5 bases, and 18 bases lay between the germline ends. The CDR3 DNA reads as TGCGCCAGCAGTGATTTCGGCGGGAGAGGGGGAGATACGCAGTATTTT. Translation gives CASSDFGGRGGDTQYF.